These 21 T cell receptor beta chains were all obtained from the same sample, sequenced in a study of CD8 T cells in Susac syndrome. A quantity of 0.5 to 1 ug RNA underwent reverse transcription using random hexamers. TCRdb processed the immunoSEQ multiplex PCR reads anew with MiXCR; each CDR3 protein has one entry. In the table there are around 130,000 distinct CDR3 sequences, 91% of which are singletons. Sequences were obtained from CD8+ T cells from PBMCs. The receptors originated from a human donor with multiple sclerosis.

The chain recombines TRBV12-3 or TRBV12-4 with TRBJ1-1, with a possible D match to TRBD1 (5 bases). The CDR3 is 13 amino acids. Trimming stripped 3 bases from V and 1 base from J, with 6 bases between. As DNA, the CDR3 is TGTGCCAGCAGTTTTGGACAGAACACTGAAGCTTTCTTT. It translates to CASSFGQNTEAFF.

The chain has TRBV3-1 and TRBJ1-2; 9 bases line up with TRBD1. Germline V gene lookup returns CDR1 LGHDT and CDR2 YNNKEL (reference sequence). The CDR3 has 14 amino acids. The V and J ends lost 6 bases and 6 bases, in that order; junction bases with no gene match: 8. The CDR3 region is CASSRTGGEDGYTF. CDR3 nucleotides: TGTGCCAGCAGTCGCACAGGGGGCGAGGATGGCTACACCTTC. The variable domain in full, completed from reference TRBV3-1 and TRBJ1-2, reads DTAVSQTPKYLVTQMGNDKSIKCEQNLGHDTMYWYKQDSKKFLKIMFSYNNKELIINETVPNRFSPKSPDKAHLNLHINSLELGDSAVYFCASSRTGGEDGYTFGSGTRLTVV.

The rearrangement uses TRBV28 and TRBJ2-7; D possibly corresponds to TRBD2 (6 bases). The V end was cut by 6 bases, the J end by 4 bases, with 22 bases between. Germline CDR1 MDHEN, CDR2 SYDVKM. This CDR3 spans 16 amino acids. The CDR3 coding sequence is TGTGCCAGCAGCGTCACCGCGGGACTCGGGGTGTACGAGCAGTACTTC. Amino acids: CASSVTAGLGVYEQYF.

DNA of the CDR3: TGTGCCAGCAGTTACGGCGCCTCTAGCACAGATACGCAGTATTTT. It is translated as CASSYGASSTDTQYF. This chain uses TRBV6-5 with TRBJ2-3; D remains unclear. CDR1 and CDR2 (germline): MNHEY, SVGAGI. There are 15 residues in the CDR3. The V end was cut by 2 bases, the J end by 0 bases, with 9 bases between.

The DNA of the CDR3 is TGTGCCAGCAGCCCTGCCCCAGCGAATGAGCAGTTCTTC. Its translation is CASSPAPANEQFF. The chain carries TRBV7-9 and TRBJ2-1; D remains ambiguous. V lost 5 bases and J 7 bases, leaving 12 bases between the germline ends. The CDR3 runs 13 residues. Germline lookup yields CDR1 SEHNR and CDR2 FQNEAQ (reference sequence). Complete variable domain (other parts from reference TRBV7-9 and TRBJ2-1): DTGVSQNPRHKITKRGQNVTFRCDPISEHNRLYWYRQTLGQGPEFLTYFQNEAQLEKSRLLSDRFSAERPKGSFSTLEIQRTEQGDSAMYLCASSPAPANEQFFGPGTRLTVL.

The chain is built from TRBV2 and TRBJ2-7; 10 bases are a match to TRBD2. The CDR3 is made up of 14 amino acids. From germline, CDR1 is SNHLY and CDR2 FYNNEI. J lost 0 bases, V lost 9 bases, and 5 bases had no gene match. The CDR3: CARGTSDSSYEQYF. The CDR3 bases are TGTGCCAGGGGGACTAGCGACAGCTCCTACGAGCAGTACTTC.

The chain has TRBV6-5 and TRBJ2-7, with 8 bases fitting TRBD2. This CDR3 spans 15 amino acids. CDR1 is MNHEY, CDR2 SVGAGI, per germline. After removal of 2 bases from V and 2 bases from J, the junction contained 5 bases not matched to a gene. CDR3 nucleotides: TGTGCCAGCAGTTACGTTCGGGGGGGGACCTACGAGCAGTACTTC. This translates into CASSYVRGGTYEQYF.

This chain's CDR3 is CASSIAPETVANEQYF. CDR3 coding DNA: TGTGCCAGCAGCATTGCCCCCGAGACAGTCGCAAACGAGCAGTACTTC. This chain joins TRBV6-1 and TRBJ2-7; D is perhaps TRBD1 (5 bases). CDR1 and CDR2 (germline): MNHNS, SASEGT. Trimming took off 6 bases at V and 5 bases at J, with 23 bases between the two ends. The CDR3 consists of 16 residues.

The chain recombines TRBV10-2 with TRBJ1-1; D may be TRBD1 (5 bases). Germline V gives CDR1 WSHSY, CDR2 SAAADI. Trimming cost V 7 bases and J 1 base, with 10 bases left between them. This CDR3 contains 13 residues. CDR3 residues: CASTGTANTEAFF. CDR3 in DNA: TGCGCCAGCACTGGGACGGCGAACACTGAAGCTTTCTTT.

The chain joins TRBV7-9 to TRBJ2-1; 9 positions match TRBD2. The CDR3 covers 15 residues. Trimming took 2 bases from V and 8 from J; bases not matched to a gene: 7. Germline V gene data show CDR1 as SEHNR and CDR2 as FQNEAQ (reference sequence). CDR3 sequence (DNA): TGTGCCAGCAGCTTATGGGCGGGAGGGCTTCATGAGCAGTTCTTC. Protein: CASSLWAGGLHEQFF.

V is TRBV29-1 and J is TRBJ2-1; D call uncertain. V gave up 3 bases and J gave up 3 bases, with 9 bases separating them. Per germline, CDR1 SQVTM and CDR2 ANQGSEA. The CDR3 has 13 amino acids. In DNA form, the CDR3 reads TGCAGCGTTGAGGATAGACACTACAATGAGCAGTTCTTC. It is translated as CSVEDRHYNEQFF.

The CDR3 sequence is CAWSVGWGESEAFF. The CDR3 DNA is TGTGCCTGGAGTGTGGGATGGGGTGAATCTGAAGCTTTCTTT. V is TRBV30 and J is TRBJ1-1; the D is unclear. The CDR3 runs 14 residues. Germline lookup yields CDR1 GTSNPN and CDR2 SVGIG (reference sequence). Trimming left V 0 bases short and J 6 bases short, with 14 bases between.

The chain links TRBV4-2 to TRBJ1-1; D is undetermined. Trimming cost V 1 base and J 1 base, with 4 bases left between them. The CDR3 totals 13 residues. From germline, CDR1 is LGHNA and CDR2 YNFKEQ. As DNA, the CDR3 is TGTGCCAGCAGCCAAGTTGGGAACACTGAAGCTTTCTTT. Protein: CASSQVGNTEAFF.

The chain couples TRBV7-9 to TRBJ2-7, with D tentatively TRBD1 (5 bases). The V gene's germline CDR1 is SEHNR and CDR2 FQNEAQ (reference sequence). The CDR3 covers 13 residues. The V gene lost 5 bases and the J gene lost 5 bases, with 13 bases spanning the gap. The CDR3 reads CASSEVSGHEQYF. The DNA for the CDR3 is TGTGCCAGCAGCGAAGTATCAGGGCACGAGCAGTACTTC.

The chain combines TRBV4-1 with TRBJ2-5, with D uncertain. This CDR3 has 15 residues. The germline V gene has CDR1 MGHRA and CDR2 YSYEKL. The V and J ends lost 0 bases and 5 bases respectively, with 13 bases between them. The chain's CDR3 is CASSQEAPGGETQYF. The CDR3 nucleotides are TGCGCCAGCAGCCAAGAAGCCCCAGGTGGGGAGACCCAGTACTTC.

This clonotype turned up a few times. The chain links TRBV12-3 or TRBV12-4 to TRBJ1-1; a weak D match, TRBD1 (5 bases). V shed 1 base and J shed 6 bases, with 6 bases lying between them. This CDR3 is 12 amino acids long. CDR3 protein: CASSLGGAEAFF. The CDR3 region has the DNA TGTGCCAGCAGTTTAGGGGGGGCTGAAGCTTTCTTT.

The gene calls are TRBV27 and TRBJ2-2, with TRBD1 matching over 12 bases. The CDR3 is 18 residues long. Germline V gene data show CDR1 as MNHEY and CDR2 as SMNVEV (reference sequence). The junction had 13 bases not matched to a gene; V was cut back by 5 bases and J by 6 bases. Here the CDR3 DNA reads TGTGCCAGCAGTCACATCGGGACAGGGGGCGAGGGGGCCGGGGAGCTGTTTTTT. Translated: CASSHIGTGGEGAGELFF.

This chain connects TRBV11-2 to TRBJ1-1; the match to TRBD1 covers 7 bases. V was pared by 5 bases and J by 7 bases, with 10 bases of the junction left unmatched. Germline V gene sequence: CDR1 SGHAT, CDR2 FQNNGV. The CDR3 sequence is 14 residues long. In DNA, the CDR3 is TGTGCCAGCAGCCCGGACAGGTTCCCAGGTGAAGCTTTCTTT. Protein sequence: CASSPDRFPGEAFF.

The V and J genes are TRBV6-2 or TRBV6-3 and TRBJ1-2; unclear D gene. Germline values: CDR1 MNHEY, CDR2 SVGEGT. Trimming shortened V by 6 bases and J by 4 bases, and 6 bases separated the two germline ends. The CDR3 runs to 11 residues. CDR3: CASRTGYGYTF. The CDR3 DNA sequence: TGTGCCAGCAGGACTGGCTATGGCTACACCTTC.

The V and J genes are TRBV4-1 and TRBJ2-5; TRBD1 is a possible D gene (8 bases). V was clipped by 4 bases and J by 5 bases, with 11 bases between them. CDR1 and CDR2 (germline): MGHRA, YSYEKL. The CDR3 runs 13 residues. This CDR3 is CASSPQGGETQYF. The DNA for the CDR3 is TGCGCCAGCAGCCCACAGGGGGGGGAGACCCAGTACTTC.

The chain combines TRBV5-6 with TRBJ1-2; perhaps TRBD1 as D (5 bases). V lost 0 bases and J lost 2, with 8 bases in between. The CDR3 spans 14 residues. Per the germline V gene, CDR1 is SGHDT and CDR2 is YYEEEE. CDR3 in amino acids: CASSLETANYGYTF. DNA of the CDR3: TGTGCCAGCAGCTTGGAGACAGCCAACTATGGCTACACCTTC.